Listed below are T cell receptor beta chains from one sample, sequenced in a study of blood T cell repertoires in COVID-19. The repertoire was sequenced with immunoSEQ multiplex PCR; TCRdb's copy has only in-frame clones and lacks some. The sample includes some 150,000 clones, around 89% of them seen just once. The source material was PBMCs or T cells enriched from blood (not recorded which). The receptors shown here come from a woman aged 25 to 39 with acute COVID-19. CDR3s include the opening cysteine and the closing phenylalanine or tryptophan. The order of the fields is V gene, J gene, CDR3 protein.

TRBV21-1,TRBJ1-5,CASSSRHLLSNQPQHF
TRBV5-1,TRBJ2-1,CASNPTGDYNEQFF
TRBV6-5,TRBJ1-1,CASRGPRGMNTEAFF
TRBV9,TRBJ2-7,CASSALAGGSEQYF
TRBV6-5,TRBJ2-1,CASSYSVLADYNEQFF
TRBV5-6,TRBJ2-3,CASSFADSNPDTQYF
TRBV28,TRBJ2-7,CASKTGGRIYEQYF
TRBV24-1,TRBJ2-5,CATSDSQGVSTQETQYF
TRBV7-9,TRBJ2-7,CASATGTSAYEQYF
TRBV13,TRBJ1-2,CASSRKTGIVGYTF
TRBV5-1,TRBJ1-2,CASSLASGQDYGYTF
TRBV4-3,TRBJ2-7,CASSQEWGEWSYEQYF
TRBV7-2,TRBJ1-1,CASSFGAANTEAFF
TRBV10-3,TRBJ1-2,CAISQDTNYGYTF
TRBV28,TRBJ2-5,CASSLTSGPRTQYF
TRBV5-1,TRBJ2-7,CASTIGQGYEQYF
TRBV19,TRBJ1-5,CASSPSPRDNQPQHF
TRBV14,TRBJ1-6,CASSQAGGNNSPLHF
TRBV6-5,TRBJ2-7,CASSRTGPPYEQYF
TRBV5-6,TRBJ1-2,CASSPDEGGAIYGYTF
TRBV15,TRBJ2-1,CATSRGTGSTLTNEQFF
TRBV2,TRBJ2-2,CASKRTSGSNTGELFF
TRBV9,TRBJ1-4,CASSAGLDRGNEKLFF
TRBV6-5,TRBJ1-1,CASTFGGETEAFF
TRBV6-2/TRBV6-3,TRBJ2-7,CASSSFGSGTYEQYF
TRBV6-5,TRBJ2-7,CASSFGGLPYEQYF
TRBV6-1,TRBJ1-1,CASSEVGGPEAFF
TRBV7-2,TRBJ1-1,CASSWDRGTTEAFF
TRBV6-5,TRBJ1-5,CASRRDRGSNQPQHF
TRBV7-9,TRBJ1-6,CASSFSSSGIFSPLHF
TRBV6-1,TRBJ1-2,CATLPRGQVGYGYTF
TRBV7-2,TRBJ1-3,CASSLRGLNTIYF
TRBV11-2,TRBJ2-1,CASSLVGGGPNEQFF
TRBV2,TRBJ2-7,CASSGLATHEQYF
TRBV7-8,TRBJ1-1,CASSLSARLNTEAFF
TRBV28,TRBJ1-5,CASSLSGVSQPQHF
TRBV18,TRBJ1-3,CASSRDRSGNTIYF
TRBV27,TRBJ2-7,CASRRGQGVWEQYF
TRBV3-1/TRBV3-2,TRBJ2-7,CASTQGSLSYEQYF
TRBV2,TRBJ2-7,CASSGLGAYEQYF
TRBV7-3,TRBJ1-2,CASSLITGADGYTF
TRBV24-1,TRBJ2-7,CATSEGGGAYEQYF
TRBV7-3,TRBJ2-1,CASSRLAGHEQFF
TRBV30,TRBJ2-1,CAWSPLAGDYNEQFF
TRBV28,TRBJ1-4,CASSFLGERAEKLFF
TRBV9,TRBJ2-1,CASSAQGRAGGPYNEQFF
TRBV28,TRBJ2-1,CASIPRGQYRYNEQFF
TRBV7-2,TRBJ2-3,CASSFSGTTDTQYF
TRBV7-9,TRBJ2-7,CASSLAYGAADYYEQYF
TRBV19,TRBJ2-5,CASSPRLARISQETQYF
TRBV6-5,TRBJ2-7,CASSYSVAGSGEQYF
TRBV11-2,TRBJ1-1,CASSYHGRERDTEAFF